This T cell receptor (beta chain) is from a study of OX40 agonist ivuxolimab in advanced cancers. On the study more broadly: Antecedent anti-PD-1, anti-PD-L1 or anti-CTLA-4 therapy was permissible, with around 41% having received some.

Profiled with immunoSEQ multiplex PCR; TCRdb holds only in-frame clones, not every one. The sample includes under 80,000 clones, about 85% seen only once; the top ten take under 2.5%. In germline, CDR1 is SGHTA, CDR2 FQGNSA. The CDR3 totals 14 residues. V shed 2 bases and J 9 bases; nucleotides not matched to a gene: 7. This specimen consisted of CD4+ or CD8+ T cells sorted from blood, obtained in a trial of the OX40 agonist ivuxolimab. The clonotype was recovered from an adult with an advanced solid tumor such as melanoma, head and neck, liver or kidney cancer. The rearrangement uses TRBV7-2 and TRBJ1-3, with 7 positions matching TRBD1. CDR3: CASSLMTGPGTIYF. CDR3 bases: TGTGCCAGCAGCTTAATGACAGGGCCTGGCACCATATATTTT.